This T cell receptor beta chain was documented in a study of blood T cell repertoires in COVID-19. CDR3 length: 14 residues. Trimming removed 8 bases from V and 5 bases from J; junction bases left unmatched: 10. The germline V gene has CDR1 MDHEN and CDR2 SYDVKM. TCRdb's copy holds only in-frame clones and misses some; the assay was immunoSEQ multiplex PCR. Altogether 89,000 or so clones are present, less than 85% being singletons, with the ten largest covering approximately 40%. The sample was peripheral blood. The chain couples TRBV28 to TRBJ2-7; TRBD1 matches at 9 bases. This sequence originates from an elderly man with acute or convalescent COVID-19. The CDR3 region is CASLRDRVIHEQYF. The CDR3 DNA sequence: TGTGCCAGCCTCCGGGACAGGGTCATCCACGAGCAGTACTTC.